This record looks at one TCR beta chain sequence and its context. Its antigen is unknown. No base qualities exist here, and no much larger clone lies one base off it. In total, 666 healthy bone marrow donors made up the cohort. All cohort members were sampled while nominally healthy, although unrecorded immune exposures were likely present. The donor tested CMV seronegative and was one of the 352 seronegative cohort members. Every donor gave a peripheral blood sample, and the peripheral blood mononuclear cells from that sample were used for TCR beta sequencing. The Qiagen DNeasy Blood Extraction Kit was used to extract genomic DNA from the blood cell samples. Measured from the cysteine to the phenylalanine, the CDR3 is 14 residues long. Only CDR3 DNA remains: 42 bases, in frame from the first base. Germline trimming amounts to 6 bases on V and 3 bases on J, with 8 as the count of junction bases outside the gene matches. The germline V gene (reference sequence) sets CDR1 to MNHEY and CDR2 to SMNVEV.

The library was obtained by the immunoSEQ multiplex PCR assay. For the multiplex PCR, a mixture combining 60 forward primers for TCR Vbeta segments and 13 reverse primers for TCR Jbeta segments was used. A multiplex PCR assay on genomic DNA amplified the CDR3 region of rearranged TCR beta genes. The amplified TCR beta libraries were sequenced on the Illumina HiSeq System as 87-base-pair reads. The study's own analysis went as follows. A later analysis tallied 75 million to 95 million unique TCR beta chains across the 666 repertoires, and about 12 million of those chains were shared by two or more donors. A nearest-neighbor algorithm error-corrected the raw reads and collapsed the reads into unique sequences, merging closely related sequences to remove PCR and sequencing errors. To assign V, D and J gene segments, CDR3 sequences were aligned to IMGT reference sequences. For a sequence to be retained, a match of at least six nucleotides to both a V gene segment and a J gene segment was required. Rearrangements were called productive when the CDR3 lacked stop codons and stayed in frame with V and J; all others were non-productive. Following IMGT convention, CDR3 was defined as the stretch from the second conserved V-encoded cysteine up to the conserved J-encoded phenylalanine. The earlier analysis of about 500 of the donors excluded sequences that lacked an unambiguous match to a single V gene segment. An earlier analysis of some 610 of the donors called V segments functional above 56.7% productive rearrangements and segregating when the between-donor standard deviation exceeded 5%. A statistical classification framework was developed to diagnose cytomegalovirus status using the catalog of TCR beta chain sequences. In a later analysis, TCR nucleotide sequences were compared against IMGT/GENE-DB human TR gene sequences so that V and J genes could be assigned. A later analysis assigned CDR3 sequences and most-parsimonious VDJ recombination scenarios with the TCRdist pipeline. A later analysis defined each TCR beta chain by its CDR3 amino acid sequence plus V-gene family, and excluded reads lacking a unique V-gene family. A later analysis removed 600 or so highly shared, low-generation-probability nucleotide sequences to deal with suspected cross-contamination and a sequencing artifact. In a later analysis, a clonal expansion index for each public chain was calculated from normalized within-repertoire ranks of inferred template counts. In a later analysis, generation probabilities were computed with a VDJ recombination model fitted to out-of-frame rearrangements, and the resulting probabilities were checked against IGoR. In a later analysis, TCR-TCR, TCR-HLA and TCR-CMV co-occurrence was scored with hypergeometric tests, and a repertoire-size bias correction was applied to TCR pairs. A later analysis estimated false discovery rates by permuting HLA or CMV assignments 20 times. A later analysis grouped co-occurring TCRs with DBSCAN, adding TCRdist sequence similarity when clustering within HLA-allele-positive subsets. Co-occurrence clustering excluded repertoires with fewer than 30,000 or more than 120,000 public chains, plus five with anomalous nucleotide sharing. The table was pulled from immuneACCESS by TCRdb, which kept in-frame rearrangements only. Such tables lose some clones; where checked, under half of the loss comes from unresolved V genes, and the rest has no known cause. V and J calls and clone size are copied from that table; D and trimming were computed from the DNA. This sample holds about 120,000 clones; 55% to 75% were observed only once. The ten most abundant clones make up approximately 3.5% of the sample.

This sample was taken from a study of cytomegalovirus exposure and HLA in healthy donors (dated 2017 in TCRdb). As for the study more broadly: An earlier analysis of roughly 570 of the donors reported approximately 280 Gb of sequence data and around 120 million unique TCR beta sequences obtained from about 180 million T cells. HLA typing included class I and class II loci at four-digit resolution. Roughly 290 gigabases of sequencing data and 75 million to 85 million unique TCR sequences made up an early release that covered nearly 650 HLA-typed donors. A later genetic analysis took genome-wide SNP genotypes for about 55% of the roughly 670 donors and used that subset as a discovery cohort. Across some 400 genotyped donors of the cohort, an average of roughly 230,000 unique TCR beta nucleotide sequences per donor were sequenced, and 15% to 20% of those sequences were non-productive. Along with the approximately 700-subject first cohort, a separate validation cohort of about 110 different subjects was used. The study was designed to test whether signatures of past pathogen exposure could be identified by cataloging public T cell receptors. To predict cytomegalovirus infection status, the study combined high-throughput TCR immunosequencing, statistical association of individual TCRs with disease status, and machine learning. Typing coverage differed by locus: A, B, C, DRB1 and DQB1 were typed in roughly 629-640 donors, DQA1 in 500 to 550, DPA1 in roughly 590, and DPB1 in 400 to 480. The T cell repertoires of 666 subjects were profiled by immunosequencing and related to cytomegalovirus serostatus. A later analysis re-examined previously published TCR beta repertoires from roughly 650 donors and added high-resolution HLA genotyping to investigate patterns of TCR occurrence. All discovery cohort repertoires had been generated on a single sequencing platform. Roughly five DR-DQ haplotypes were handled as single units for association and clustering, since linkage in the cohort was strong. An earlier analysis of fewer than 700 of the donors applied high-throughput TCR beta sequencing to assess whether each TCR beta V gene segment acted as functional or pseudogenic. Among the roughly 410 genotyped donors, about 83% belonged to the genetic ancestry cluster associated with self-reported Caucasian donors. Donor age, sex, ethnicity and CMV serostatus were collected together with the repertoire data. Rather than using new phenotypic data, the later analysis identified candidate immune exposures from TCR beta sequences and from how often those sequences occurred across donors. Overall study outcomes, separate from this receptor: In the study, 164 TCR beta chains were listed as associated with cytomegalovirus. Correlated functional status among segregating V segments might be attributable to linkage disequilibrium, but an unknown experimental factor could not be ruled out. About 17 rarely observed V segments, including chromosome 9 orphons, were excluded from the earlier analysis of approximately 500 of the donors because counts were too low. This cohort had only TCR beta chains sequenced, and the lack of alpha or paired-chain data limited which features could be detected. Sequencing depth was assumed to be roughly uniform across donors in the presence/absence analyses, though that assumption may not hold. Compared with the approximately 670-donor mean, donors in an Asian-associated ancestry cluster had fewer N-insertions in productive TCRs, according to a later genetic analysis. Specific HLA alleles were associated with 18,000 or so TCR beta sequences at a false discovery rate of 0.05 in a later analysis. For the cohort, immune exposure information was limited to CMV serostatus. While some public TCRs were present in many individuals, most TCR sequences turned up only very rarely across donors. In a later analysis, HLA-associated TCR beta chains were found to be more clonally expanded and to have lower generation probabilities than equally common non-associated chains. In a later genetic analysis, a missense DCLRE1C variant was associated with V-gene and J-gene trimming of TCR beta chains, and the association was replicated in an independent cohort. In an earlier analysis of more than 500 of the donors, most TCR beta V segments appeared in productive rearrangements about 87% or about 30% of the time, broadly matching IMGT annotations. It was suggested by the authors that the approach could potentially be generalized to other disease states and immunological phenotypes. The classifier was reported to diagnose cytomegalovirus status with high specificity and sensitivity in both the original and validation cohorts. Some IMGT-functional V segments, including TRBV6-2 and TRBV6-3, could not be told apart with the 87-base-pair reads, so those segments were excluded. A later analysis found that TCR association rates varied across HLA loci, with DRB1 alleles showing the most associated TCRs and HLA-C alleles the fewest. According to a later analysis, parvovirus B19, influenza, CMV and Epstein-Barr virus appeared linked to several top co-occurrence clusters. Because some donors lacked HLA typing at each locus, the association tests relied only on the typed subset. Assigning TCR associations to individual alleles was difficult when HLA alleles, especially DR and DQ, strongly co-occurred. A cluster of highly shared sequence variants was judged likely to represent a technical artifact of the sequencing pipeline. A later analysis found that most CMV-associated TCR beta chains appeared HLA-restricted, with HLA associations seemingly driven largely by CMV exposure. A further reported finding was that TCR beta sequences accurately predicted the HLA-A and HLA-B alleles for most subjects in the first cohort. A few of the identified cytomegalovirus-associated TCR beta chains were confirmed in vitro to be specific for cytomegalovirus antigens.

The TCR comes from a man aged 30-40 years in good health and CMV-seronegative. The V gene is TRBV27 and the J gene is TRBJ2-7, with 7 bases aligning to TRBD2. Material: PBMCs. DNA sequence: TGTGCCAGCAGACCGGGGGGTCAGAGCTACGAGCAGTACTTC. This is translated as CASRPGGQSYEQYF.